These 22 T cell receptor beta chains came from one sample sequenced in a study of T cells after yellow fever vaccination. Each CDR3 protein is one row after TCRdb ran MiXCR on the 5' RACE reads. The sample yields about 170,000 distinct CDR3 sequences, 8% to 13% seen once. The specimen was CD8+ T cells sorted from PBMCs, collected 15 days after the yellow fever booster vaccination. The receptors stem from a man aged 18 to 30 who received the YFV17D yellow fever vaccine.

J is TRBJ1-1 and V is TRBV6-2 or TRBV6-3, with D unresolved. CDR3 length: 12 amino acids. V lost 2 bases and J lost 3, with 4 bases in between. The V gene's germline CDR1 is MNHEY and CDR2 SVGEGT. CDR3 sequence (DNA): TGTGCCAGCAGTTACCTGGACACTGAAGCTTTCTTT. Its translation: CASSYLDTEAFF.

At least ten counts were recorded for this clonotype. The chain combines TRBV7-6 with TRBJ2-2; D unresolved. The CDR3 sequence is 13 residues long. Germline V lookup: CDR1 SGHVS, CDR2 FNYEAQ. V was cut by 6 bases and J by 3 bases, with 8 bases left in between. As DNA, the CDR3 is TGTGCCAGCAGGAGTGGGGACACCGGGGAGCTGTTTTTT. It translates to CASRSGDTGELFF.

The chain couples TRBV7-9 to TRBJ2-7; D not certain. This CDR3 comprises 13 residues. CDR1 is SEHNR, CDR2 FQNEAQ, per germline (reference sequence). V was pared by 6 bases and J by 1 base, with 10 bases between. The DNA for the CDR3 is TGTGCCAGCAGTTCTACAGTATCCTACGAGCAGTACTTC. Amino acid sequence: CASSSTVSYEQYF. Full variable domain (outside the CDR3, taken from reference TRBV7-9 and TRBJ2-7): DTGVSQNPRHKITKRGQNVTFRCDPISEHNRLYWYRQTLGQGPEFLTYFQNEAQLEKSRLLSDRFSAERPKGSFSTLEIQRTEQGDSAMYLCASSSTVSYEQYFGPGTRLTVT.

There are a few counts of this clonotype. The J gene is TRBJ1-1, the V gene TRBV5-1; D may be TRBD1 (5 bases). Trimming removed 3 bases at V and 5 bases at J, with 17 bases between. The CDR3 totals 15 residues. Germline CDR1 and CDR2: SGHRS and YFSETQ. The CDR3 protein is CASSSLLWGGTEAFF. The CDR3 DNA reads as TGCGCCAGCAGCTCCCTTTTGTGGGGGGGGACTGAAGCTTTCTTT.

The CDR3 sequence: CASSRGGGLGLWYF. The CDR3 region has the DNA TGTGCCAGCAGCAGGGGTGGGGGCCTTGGCCTGTGGTATTTT. The chain is built from TRBV6-2 or TRBV6-3 and TRBJ2-3; maybe TRBD1 (6 bases). V was shortened by 6 bases and J by 14 bases, with 24 bases between the two germline ends. CDR3 length: 14 residues. CDR1 and CDR2 from the germline V gene are MNHEY and SVGEGT.

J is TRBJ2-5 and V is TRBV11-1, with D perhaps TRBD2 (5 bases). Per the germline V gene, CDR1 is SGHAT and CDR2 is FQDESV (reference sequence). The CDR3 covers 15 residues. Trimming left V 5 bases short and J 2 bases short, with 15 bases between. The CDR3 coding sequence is TGTGCCAGCAGCAACGGACTCAAGGGACAAGAGACCCAGTACTTC. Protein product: CASSNGLKGQETQYF.

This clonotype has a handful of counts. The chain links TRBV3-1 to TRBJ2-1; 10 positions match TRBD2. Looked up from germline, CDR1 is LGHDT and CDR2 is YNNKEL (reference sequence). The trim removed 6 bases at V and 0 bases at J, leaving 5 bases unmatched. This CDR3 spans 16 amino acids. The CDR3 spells CASRQLAGSSYNEQFF. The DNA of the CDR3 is TGTGCCAGCAGGCAACTAGCGGGGAGCTCCTACAATGAGCAGTTCTTC.

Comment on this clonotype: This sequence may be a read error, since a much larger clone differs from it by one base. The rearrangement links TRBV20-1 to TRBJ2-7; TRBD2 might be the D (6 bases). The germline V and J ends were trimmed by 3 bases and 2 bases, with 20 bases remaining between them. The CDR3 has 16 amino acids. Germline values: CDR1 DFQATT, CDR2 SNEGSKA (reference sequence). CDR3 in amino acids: CSARTPGEQDPYEQYF. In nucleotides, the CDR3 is TGCAGTGCTAGGACGCCGGGGGAACAGGACCCCTACGAGCAGTACTTC.

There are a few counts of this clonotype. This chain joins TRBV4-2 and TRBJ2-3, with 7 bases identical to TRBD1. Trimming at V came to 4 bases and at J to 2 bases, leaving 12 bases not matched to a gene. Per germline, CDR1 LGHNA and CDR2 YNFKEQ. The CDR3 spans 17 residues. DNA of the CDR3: TGTGCCAGCAGCCCTTATACCGGGACAGACCTCACAGATACGCAGTATTTT. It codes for CASSPYTGTDLTDTQYF.

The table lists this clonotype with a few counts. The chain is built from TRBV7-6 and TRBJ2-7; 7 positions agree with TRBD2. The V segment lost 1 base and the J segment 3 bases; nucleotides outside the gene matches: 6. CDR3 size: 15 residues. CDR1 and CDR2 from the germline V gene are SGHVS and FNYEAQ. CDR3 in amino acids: CASSLGPGEGYEQYV. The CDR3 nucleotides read TGTGCCAGCAGCTTAGGGCCGGGGGAGGGCTACGAGCAGTACGTC.

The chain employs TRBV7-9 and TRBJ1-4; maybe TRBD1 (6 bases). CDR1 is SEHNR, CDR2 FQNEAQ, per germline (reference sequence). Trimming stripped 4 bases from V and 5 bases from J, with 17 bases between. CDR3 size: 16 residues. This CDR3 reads CASSSDRTIDNEKLFF. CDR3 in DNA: TGTGCCAGCAGCTCTGACAGGACCATAGACAATGAAAAACTGTTTTTT.

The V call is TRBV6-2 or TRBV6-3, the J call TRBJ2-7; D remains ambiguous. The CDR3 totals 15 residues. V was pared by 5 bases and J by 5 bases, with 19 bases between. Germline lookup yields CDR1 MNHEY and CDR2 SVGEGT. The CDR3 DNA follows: TGTGCCAGCAGTCCCCGGGTCCCTAAGTCGAACGAGCAGTACGTC. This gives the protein CASSPRVPKSNEQYV.

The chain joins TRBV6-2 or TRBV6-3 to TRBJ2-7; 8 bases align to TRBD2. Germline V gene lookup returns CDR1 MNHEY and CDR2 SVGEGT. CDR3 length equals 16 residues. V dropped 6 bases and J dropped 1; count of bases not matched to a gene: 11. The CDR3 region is CASSPAGGFVSYEQYF. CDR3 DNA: TGTGCCAGCAGCCCGGCGGGGGGCTTCGTATCCTACGAGCAGTACTTC.

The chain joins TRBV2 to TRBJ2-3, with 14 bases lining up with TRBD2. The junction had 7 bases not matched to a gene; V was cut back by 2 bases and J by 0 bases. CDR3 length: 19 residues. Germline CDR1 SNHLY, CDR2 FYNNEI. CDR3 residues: CASSESGTSGGTSTDTQYF. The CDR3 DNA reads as TGTGCCAGCAGTGAATCGGGGACTAGCGGGGGCACTAGCACAGATACGCAGTATTTT.

The CDR3, as DNA: TGTGCCAGCAGTGTCGTCGGATCCTACAATGAGCAGTTCTTC. It codes for CASSVVGSYNEQFF. The rearrangement uses TRBV12-3 or TRBV12-4 and TRBJ2-1; no definite D call. The CDR3 length is 14 residues. V lost 5 bases and J 1 base, leaving 9 bases between the germline ends.

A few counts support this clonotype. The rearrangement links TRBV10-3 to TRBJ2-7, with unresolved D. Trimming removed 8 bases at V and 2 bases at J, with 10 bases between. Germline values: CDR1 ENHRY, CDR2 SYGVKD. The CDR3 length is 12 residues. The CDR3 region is CAISPYTYEQYF. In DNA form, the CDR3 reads TGTGCCATCTCTCCCTACACCTACGAGCAGTACTTC.

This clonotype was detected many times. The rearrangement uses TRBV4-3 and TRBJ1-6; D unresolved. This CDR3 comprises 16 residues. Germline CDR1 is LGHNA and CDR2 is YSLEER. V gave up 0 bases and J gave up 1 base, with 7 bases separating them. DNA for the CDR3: TGCGCCAGCAGCCAAGACGGGCTTTCCTATAATTCACCCCTCCACTTT. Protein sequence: CASSQDGLSYNSPLHF.

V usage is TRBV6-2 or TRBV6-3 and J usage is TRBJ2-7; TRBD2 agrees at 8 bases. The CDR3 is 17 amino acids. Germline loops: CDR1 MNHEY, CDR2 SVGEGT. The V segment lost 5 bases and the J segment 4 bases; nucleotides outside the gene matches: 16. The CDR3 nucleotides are TGTGCCAGCAGTCACCTCGCCGGGACTAGGGAGCAGTACGAGCAGTACTTC. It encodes CASSHLAGTREQYEQYF.

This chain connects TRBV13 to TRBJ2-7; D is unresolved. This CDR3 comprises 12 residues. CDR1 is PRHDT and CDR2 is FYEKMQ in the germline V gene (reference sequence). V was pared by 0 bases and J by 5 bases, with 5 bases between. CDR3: CASSLGGNEQYV. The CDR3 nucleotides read TGTGCCAGCAGCTTAGGTGGGAACGAGCAGTACGTC.

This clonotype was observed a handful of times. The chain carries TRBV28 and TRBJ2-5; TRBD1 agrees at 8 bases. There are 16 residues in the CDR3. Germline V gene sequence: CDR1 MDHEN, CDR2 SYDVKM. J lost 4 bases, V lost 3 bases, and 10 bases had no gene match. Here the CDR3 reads CASSFKTGDPGETQYF. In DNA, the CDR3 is TGTGCCAGCAGTTTTAAGACAGGGGACCCGGGAGAGACCCAGTACTTC.

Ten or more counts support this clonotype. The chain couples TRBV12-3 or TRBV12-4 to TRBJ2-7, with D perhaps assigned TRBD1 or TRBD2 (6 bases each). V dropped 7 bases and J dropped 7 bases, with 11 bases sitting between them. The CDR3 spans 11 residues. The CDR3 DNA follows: TGTGCCAGCAAGGGGGGAAAGGAGCAGTACTTC. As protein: CASKGGKEQYF.

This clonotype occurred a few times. The CDR3 is CASSSDRGTNYGYTF. The CDR3 nucleotides are TGTGCCAGCAGTTCCGACAGGGGGACGAACTATGGCTACACCTTC. The chain links TRBV6-2 or TRBV6-3 to TRBJ1-2, with 9 nucleotides matching TRBD1. V was pared by 4 bases and J by 2 bases, with 5 bases of the junction left unmatched. CDR1 is MNHEY and CDR2 is SVGEGT in the germline V gene. The CDR3 is 15 residues long.